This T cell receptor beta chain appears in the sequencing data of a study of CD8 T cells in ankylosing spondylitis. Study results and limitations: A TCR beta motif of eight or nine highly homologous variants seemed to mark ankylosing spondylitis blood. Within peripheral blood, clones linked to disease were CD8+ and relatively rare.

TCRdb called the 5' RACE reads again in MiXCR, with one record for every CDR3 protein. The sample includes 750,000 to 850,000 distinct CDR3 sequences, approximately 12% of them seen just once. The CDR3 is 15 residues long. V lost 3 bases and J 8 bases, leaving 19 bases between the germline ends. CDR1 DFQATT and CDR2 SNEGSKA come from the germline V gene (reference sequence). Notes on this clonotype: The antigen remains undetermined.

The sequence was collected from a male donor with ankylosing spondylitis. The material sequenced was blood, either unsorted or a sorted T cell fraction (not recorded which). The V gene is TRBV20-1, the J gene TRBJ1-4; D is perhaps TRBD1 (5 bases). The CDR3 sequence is CSASGDMGGAEKLFF. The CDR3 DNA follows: TGCAGTGCTAGTGGCGACATGGGGGGAGCCGAAAAACTGTTTTTT.